What follows are 18 T cell receptor beta chains derived from one specimen sequenced in a study of blood T cell repertoires in COVID-19. This table comes from immunoSEQ multiplex PCR, and its TCRdb copy is limited to in-frame clones, with some not included. The sample has 100,000 or so clones; roughly nine tenths are singletons. Sequenced material: peripheral blood. The receptors originated from a man aged 30 to 39 in a cohort sampled during active COVID-19.

J is TRBJ2-7 and V is TRBV6-5; D is possibly TRBD1 (5 bases). The germline CDR1 and CDR2 sequences are MNHEY and SVGAGI. With 7 bases removed from V and 2 bases from J, the gap between germline ends came to 12 bases. This CDR3 has 13 residues. The CDR3 DNA follows: TGTGCCAGCACCAGGGCGTACCCCTACGAGCAGTACTTC. It specifies CASTRAYPYEQYF.

This clone has just a few counts. The rearrangement joins TRBV30 to TRBJ1-6; D gene uncertain. V was clipped by 1 base and J by 6 bases, with 10 bases between them. The CDR3 totals 14 residues. Germline V gene sequence: CDR1 GTSNPN, CDR2 SVGIG (reference sequence). CDR3: CAWSDQKPNSPLHF. In DNA form, the CDR3 reads TGTGCCTGGAGTGACCAGAAACCTAATTCACCCCTCCACTTT.

The V call is TRBV11-2, the J call TRBJ2-7, with 8 nucleotides matching TRBD1. CDR1 is SGHAT, CDR2 FQNNGV, per germline. With 3 bases clipped from V and 2 bases from J, the junction kept 9 bases outside the gene matches. CDR3 size: 16 residues. CDR3 region: CASSFSYGQGTYEQYF. As DNA, the CDR3 is TGTGCCAGCAGCTTTTCGTACGGACAGGGAACCTACGAGCAGTACTTC. Full variable domain (outside the CDR3, taken from reference TRBV11-2 and TRBJ2-7): EAGVAQSPRYKIIEKRQSVAFWCNPISGHATLYWYQQILGQGPKLLIQFQNNGVVDDSQLPKDRFSAERLKGVDSTLKIQPAKLEDSAVYLCASSFSYGQGTYEQYFGPGTRLTVT.

The chain is built from TRBV28 and TRBJ1-5, with D uncertain. Germline values: CDR1 MDHEN, CDR2 SYDVKM. The V and J ends lost 10 bases and 0 bases respectively, with 13 bases between them. There are 14 residues in the CDR3. CDR3 bases: TGTGCCACCACGCGGGGAGGTAGCAATCAGCCCCAGCATTTT. This encodes CATTRGGSNQPQHF.

About this clone: The same CDR3 also results from other DNA sequences found in this sample. The V and J genes are TRBV9 and TRBJ2-2; D unclear. The germline V gene encodes CDR1 SGDLS and CDR2 YYNGEE. Trimming pared 2 bases from V and 1 base from J, leaving 3 bases between. The CDR3 sequence is 13 residues long. The CDR3 sequence is CASSVQNTGELFF. Written as DNA, the CDR3 is TGTGCCAGCAGCGTCCAGAACACCGGGGAGCTGTTTTTT.

The V gene is TRBV20-1, the J gene TRBJ1-1; D is ambiguous. CDR1 is DFQATT and CDR2 is SNEGSKA in the germline V gene (reference sequence). Trimming cost V 3 bases and J 0 bases, with 5 bases left between them. The CDR3 sequence is 12 residues long. CDR3 nucleotide sequence: TGCAGTGCTAGTTCGGTGAACACTGAAGCTTTCTTT. The encoded protein is CSASSVNTEAFF.

This clone was observed a few times. The chain links TRBV5-1 to TRBJ2-7; a possible D gene is TRBD2 (7 bases). Germline assignment: CDR1 SGHRS and CDR2 YFSETQ. CDR3 length equals 16 residues. Trimming took off 4 bases at V and 0 bases at J, with 17 bases between the two ends. The CDR3 here is CASSVSGGKSSYEQYF. DNA of the CDR3: TGCGCCAGCAGCGTATCGGGGGGCAAGAGCTCCTACGAGCAGTACTTC.

Only one count was recorded for this clone. This chain links TRBV30 with TRBJ1-4, with TRBD1 matching 9 bases. Germline loops: CDR1 GTSNPN, CDR2 SVGIG (reference sequence). The ends lost 4 bases at V and 8 bases at J; junction bases unmatched: 11. This CDR3 comprises 15 residues. Here the CDR3 reads CAWTVPGQGFEKLFF. The CDR3 DNA reads TGTGCCTGGACCGTTCCGGGACAGGGATTCGAAAAACTGTTTTTT.

The rearrangement uses TRBV7-3 and TRBJ2-5; 7 bases agree with TRBD1. Trimming at V came to 0 bases and at J to 4 bases, leaving 5 bases not matched to a gene. The CDR3 extends over 15 amino acids. The V gene's germline CDR1 is SGHTA and CDR2 FQGTGA. The CDR3 DNA is TGTGCCAGCAGCTTAACGGGCCGACAGGGAGAGACCCAGTACTTC. Protein sequence: CASSLTGRQGETQYF.

With respect to this clone: No conserved phenylalanine or tryptophan is present at the end of the CDR3, so a read error is the likely explanation. The limits of the CDR3 on the DNA are not certain, so only TCRdb's listed CDR3 is given. The V gene is TRBV12-3 or TRBV12-4, the J gene TRBJ1-6. From its first to its last residue, the CDR3 has 11 amino acids. This CDR3 reads CASSSSHGDGK.

The genes are TRBV5-6 and TRBJ2-3; the match to TRBD2 covers 7 bases. This CDR3 spans 14 amino acids. Looked up from germline, CDR1 is SGHDT and CDR2 is YYEEEE. Trimming took 2 bases from V and 4 from J; bases not matched to a gene: 4. The CDR3 DNA sequence: TGTGCCAGCAGCTTCGTTGCGGGGGCAGATACGCAGTATTTT. It specifies CASSFVAGADTQYF.

This sequence joins TRBV6-5 and TRBJ1-2; 7 bases map to TRBD1. V was clipped by 2 bases and J by 5 bases; unmatched bases: 5. This CDR3 comprises 14 residues. Per germline, CDR1 MNHEY and CDR2 SVGAGI. The CDR3 coding sequence is TGTGCCAGCAGTTACGCAGGGGGTGGTTATGGCTACACCTTC. Translated: CASSYAGGGYGYTF.

The V call is TRBV18, the J call TRBJ2-3, with 8 positions matching TRBD2. This CDR3 has 14 amino acids. The germline CDR1 and CDR2 sequences are KGHSH and LQKENI. V dropped 3 bases and J dropped 6; count of bases not matched to a gene: 5. The chain's CDR3 is CASSPPAGADTQYF. Written as DNA, the CDR3 is TGTGCCAGCTCACCTCCAGCGGGGGCTGATACGCAGTATTTT. Drawing the rest from reference TRBV18 and TRBJ2-3, the complete variable domain is NAGVMQNPRHLVRRRGQEARLRCSPMKGHSHVYWYRQLPEEGLKFMVYLQKENIIDESGMPKERFSAEFPKEGPSILRIQQVVRGDSAAYFCASSPPAGADTQYFGPGTRLTVL.

DNA of the CDR3: TGTGCCAGCAGCTTACCTAGGACAGGGGGCGCCTCGGGGAATCAGCCCCAGCATTTT. Encoded protein: CASSLPRTGGASGNQPQHF. The chain recombines TRBV7-3 with TRBJ1-5, with 11 nucleotides matching TRBD1. This CDR3 contains 19 residues. With V trimmed by 2 bases and J by 4 bases, 13 bases remained unmatched. Germline CDR1 SGHTA, CDR2 FQGTGA.

This clone was recorded only once. V is TRBV19 and J is TRBJ1-5, with D perhaps TRBD1 (6 bases). Germline assignment: CDR1 LNHDA and CDR2 SQIVND (reference sequence). Trimming pared 7 bases from V and 4 bases from J, leaving 14 bases between. The CDR3 has 14 residues. The CDR3 DNA sequence: TGTGCCAGTACAGTCCGGGACAAAAATCAGCCCCAGCATTTT. Its protein product is CASTVRDKNQPQHF.

V is TRBV3-1 (or the pseudogene TRBV3-2) and J is TRBJ2-7; 10 bases align to TRBD1. J was trimmed by 7 bases and V by 2 bases; bases with no gene match: 8. This CDR3 is built from 15 residues. Germline CDR1 LGHDT, CDR2 YNNKEL (reference sequence). The CDR3 DNA is TGTGCCAGCAGCCAAACCGGGACAGGGGTAAAGGAGCAGTACTTC. It codes for CASSQTGTGVKEQYF.

J is TRBJ1-5 and V is TRBV5-8; a weak D match, TRBD1 (5 bases). Germline values: CDR1 SGHTS, CDR2 YDEGEE. This CDR3 has 13 residues. Deletions cut 4 bases from V and 7 bases from J, with 12 bases between. CDR3 sequence reads: CASSRAGNQPQHF. The CDR3 DNA is TGTGCCAGCAGCCGGGCAGGGAACCAGCCCCAGCATTTT.

V and J are TRBV5-1 and TRBJ2-1, with 10 bases identical to TRBD1. The germline CDR1 and CDR2 sequences are SGHRS and YFSETQ. This CDR3 contains 17 residues. With V trimmed by 5 bases and J by 4 bases, 12 bases remained unmatched. The chain's CDR3 is CASRTNLDRGRYNEQFF. Here the CDR3 DNA reads TGCGCCAGCAGGACTAATCTCGACAGGGGGCGATACAATGAGCAGTTCTTC.